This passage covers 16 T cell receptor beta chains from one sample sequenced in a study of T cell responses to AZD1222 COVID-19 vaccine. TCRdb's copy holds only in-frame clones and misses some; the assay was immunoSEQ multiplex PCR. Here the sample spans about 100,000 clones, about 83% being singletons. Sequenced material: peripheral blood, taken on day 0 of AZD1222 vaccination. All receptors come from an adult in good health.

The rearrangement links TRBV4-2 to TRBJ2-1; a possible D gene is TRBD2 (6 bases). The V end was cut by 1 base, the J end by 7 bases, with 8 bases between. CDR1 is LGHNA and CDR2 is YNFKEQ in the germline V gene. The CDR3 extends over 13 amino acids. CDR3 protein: CASSQAGENEQFF. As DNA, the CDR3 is TGTGCCAGCAGCCAAGCGGGGGAGAATGAGCAGTTCTTC.

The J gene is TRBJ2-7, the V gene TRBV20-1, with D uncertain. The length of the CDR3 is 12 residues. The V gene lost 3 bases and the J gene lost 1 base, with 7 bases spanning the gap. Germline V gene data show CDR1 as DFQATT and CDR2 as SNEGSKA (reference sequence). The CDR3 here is CSASMVSYEQYF. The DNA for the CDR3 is TGCAGTGCTAGTATGGTATCCTACGAGCAGTACTTC.

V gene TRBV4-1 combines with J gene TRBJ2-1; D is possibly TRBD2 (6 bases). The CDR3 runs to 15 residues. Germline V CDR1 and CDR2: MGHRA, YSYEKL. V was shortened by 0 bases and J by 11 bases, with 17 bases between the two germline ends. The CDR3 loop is CASSQEEGIQSKQFF. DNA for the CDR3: TGCGCCAGCAGCCAAGAGGAGGGGATCCAATCTAAGCAGTTCTTC.

The CDR3 region has the DNA TGTGCCAGCAGCTTACTTTTAGGGGGGAACACTGAAGCTTTCTTT. Protein product: CASSLLLGGNTEAFF. The V and J genes are TRBV5-8 and TRBJ1-1, with D perhaps matching TRBD1 (6 bases). The germline CDR1 and CDR2 sequences are SGHTS and YDEGEE. With 2 bases removed from V and 1 base from J, the gap between germline ends came to 12 bases. This CDR3 is 15 amino acids long.

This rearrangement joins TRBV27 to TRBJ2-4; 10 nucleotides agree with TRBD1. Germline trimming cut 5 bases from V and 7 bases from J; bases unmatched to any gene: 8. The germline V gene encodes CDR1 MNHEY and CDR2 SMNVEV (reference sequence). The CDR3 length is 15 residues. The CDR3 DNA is TGTGCCAGCAGTCGGACCGGGACAGGGGTGAACATTCAGTACTTC. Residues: CASSRTGTGVNIQYF.

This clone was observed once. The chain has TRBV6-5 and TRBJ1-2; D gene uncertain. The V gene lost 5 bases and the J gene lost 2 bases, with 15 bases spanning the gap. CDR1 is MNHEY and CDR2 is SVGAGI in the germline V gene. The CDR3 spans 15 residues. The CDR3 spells CASSPSGTVNYGYTF. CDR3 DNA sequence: TGTGCCAGCAGTCCCTCAGGAACCGTAAACTATGGCTACACCTTC.

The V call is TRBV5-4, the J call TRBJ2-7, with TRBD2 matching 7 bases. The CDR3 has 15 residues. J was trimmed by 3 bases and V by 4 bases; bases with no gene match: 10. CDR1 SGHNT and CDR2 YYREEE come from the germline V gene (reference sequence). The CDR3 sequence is CASSRDYPRSYEQYF. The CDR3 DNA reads TGTGCCAGCAGCAGGGACTATCCGCGCAGCTACGAGCAGTACTTC.

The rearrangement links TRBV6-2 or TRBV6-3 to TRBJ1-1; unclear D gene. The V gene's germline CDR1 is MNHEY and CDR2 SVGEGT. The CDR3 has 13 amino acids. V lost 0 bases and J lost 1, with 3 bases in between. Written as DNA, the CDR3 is TGTGCCAGCAGTTACTCGAGGAACACTGAAGCTTTCTTT. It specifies CASSYSRNTEAFF.

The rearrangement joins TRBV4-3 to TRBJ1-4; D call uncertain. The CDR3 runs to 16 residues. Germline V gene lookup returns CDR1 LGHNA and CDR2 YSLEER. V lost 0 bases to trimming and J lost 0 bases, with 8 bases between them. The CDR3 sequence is CASSQDAAATNEKLFF. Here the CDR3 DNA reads TGCGCCAGCAGCCAAGACGCAGCGGCAACTAATGAAAAACTGTTTTTT.

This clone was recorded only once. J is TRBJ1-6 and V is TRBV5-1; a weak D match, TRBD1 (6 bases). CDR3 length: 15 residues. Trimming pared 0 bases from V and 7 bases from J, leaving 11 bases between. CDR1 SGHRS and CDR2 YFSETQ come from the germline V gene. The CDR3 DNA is TGCGCCAGCAGCTTGGCGGCAGGGGACAATTCACCCCTCCACTTT. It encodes CASSLAAGDNSPLHF.

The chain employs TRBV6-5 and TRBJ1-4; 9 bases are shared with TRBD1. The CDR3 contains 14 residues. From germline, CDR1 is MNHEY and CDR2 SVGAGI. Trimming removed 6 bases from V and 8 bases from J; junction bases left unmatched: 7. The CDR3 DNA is TGTGCCAGCAGCATCGGACAGGGGTGGGAAAAACTGTTTTTT. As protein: CASSIGQGWEKLFF.

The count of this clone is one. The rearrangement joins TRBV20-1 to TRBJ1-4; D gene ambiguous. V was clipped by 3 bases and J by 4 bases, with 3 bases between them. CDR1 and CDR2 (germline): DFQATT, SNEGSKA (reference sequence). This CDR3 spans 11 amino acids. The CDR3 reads CSASSNEKLFF. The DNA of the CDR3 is TGCAGTGCTAGCAGTAATGAAAAACTGTTTTTT.

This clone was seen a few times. CDR3 residues: CASSGETVFSNQPQHF. As DNA, the CDR3 is TGTGCCAGCAGCGGGGAAACAGTTTTTAGCAATCAGCCCCAGCATTTT. The chain employs TRBV5-5 and TRBJ1-5; D unclear. Trimming shortened V by 4 bases and J by 0 bases, and 14 bases separated the two germline ends. In germline, CDR1 is SGHKS, CDR2 YYEKEE (reference sequence). CDR3 length: 16 residues.

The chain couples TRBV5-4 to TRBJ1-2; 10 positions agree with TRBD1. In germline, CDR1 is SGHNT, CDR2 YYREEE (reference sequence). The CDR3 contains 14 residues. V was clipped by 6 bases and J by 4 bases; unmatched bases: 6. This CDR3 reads CASIPDRGFYGYTF. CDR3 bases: TGTGCCAGCATCCCGGACAGGGGGTTCTATGGCTACACCTTC.

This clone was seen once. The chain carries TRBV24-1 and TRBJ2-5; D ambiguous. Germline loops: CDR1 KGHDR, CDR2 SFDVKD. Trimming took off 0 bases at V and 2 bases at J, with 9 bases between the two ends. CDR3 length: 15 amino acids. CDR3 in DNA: TGTGCCACCAGTGATTTGCATCCGGTTCAAGAGACCCAGTACTTC. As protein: CATSDLHPVQETQYF.

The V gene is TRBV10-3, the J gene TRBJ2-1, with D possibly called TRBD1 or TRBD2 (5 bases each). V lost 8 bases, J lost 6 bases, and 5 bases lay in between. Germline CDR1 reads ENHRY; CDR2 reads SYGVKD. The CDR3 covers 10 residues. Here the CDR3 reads CAIGTNEQFF. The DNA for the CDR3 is TGTGCCATCGGGACCAATGAGCAGTTCTTC.